The T cell receptor (beta chain) under discussion was sequenced for a study of blood T cell dynamics during melanoma immunotherapy. Germline V lookup: CDR1 ENHRY, CDR2 SYGVKD. The CDR3 runs 15 residues. V was trimmed by 3 bases and J by 1 base, leaving 12 bases between them. The repertoire was sequenced with immunoSEQ multiplex PCR; TCRdb's copy has only in-frame clones and lacks some. The sample consists of around 15,000 clones, roughly nine tenths of them appearing once. Regarding time point: week 3, after first cycle of checkpoint inhibitor. This TCR was sampled from a human donor with melanoma. The input for sequencing was blood, taken from a patient treated with checkpoint blockade. The V gene is TRBV10-3, the J gene TRBJ1-1; no clear D gene. The CDR3: CAISDSDGENTEAFF. DNA of the CDR3: TGTGCCATCAGTGACTCGGATGGAGAGAACACTGAAGCTTTCTTT.